The 5 T cell receptor beta chains reported below all come from one sample, sequenced in a study of T cells in localized non-small cell lung cancer (dated by TCRdb to 2018 to 2021). Receptors were amplified or captured by the immunoSEQ multiplex PCR assay. Imported from immuneACCESS, the table was reduced by TCRdb to in-frame sequences with V and J called. These copies leave out some clones; in studies compared against another copy, an unresolved V gene accounts for under half, and the cause of the remainder is not known. The sample data list 35,000 to 40,000 clones, and 88% of these were observed just once. The ten biggest clones cover approximately 2.6% of the sample. The sample was peripheral blood, taken before any cancer treatment. The source is a woman aged 40-70 years with stage I lung adenocarcinoma.

The V and J genes are TRBV6-5 and TRBJ1-3; D not certain. Germline CDR1 MNHEY, CDR2 SVGAGI. The CDR3 consists of 16 residues. Deletions cut 2 bases from V and 4 bases from J, with 15 bases between. The CDR3 DNA sequence: TGTGCCAGCAGTTACCCGGACGGATTCGGCGGAAACACCATATATTTT. As protein: CASSYPDGFGGNTIYF.

The chain carries TRBV5-6 and TRBJ2-7; 15 bases fit TRBD2. With 1 base clipped from V and 2 bases from J, the junction kept 1 base outside the gene matches. The CDR3 extends over 16 amino acids. The germline CDR1 and CDR2 sequences are SGHDT and YYEEEE. CDR3 protein: CASSLWTSGRAYEQYF. The CDR3 coding sequence is TGTGCCAGCAGCTTGTGGACTAGCGGGAGGGCCTACGAGCAGTACTTC.

This clone was observed a handful of times. V usage is TRBV28 and J usage is TRBJ1-4; D is undetermined. Trimming took 4 bases from V and 0 from J, leaving 6 bases between them. This CDR3 comprises 14 residues. CDR1 is MDHEN and CDR2 is SYDVKM in the germline V gene. CDR3 loop: CASSSASTNEKLFF. CDR3 DNA: TGTGCCAGCAGTTCGGCATCAACTAATGAAAAACTGTTTTTT.

The chain joins TRBV21-1 to TRBJ1-5; the table's D call of TRBD1 was not tested on the DNA. TRBV21-1 is listed as a pseudogene. This CDR3 is 18 amino acids long. The CDR3 loop reads CASSKARGTGGKDQPQHF. CDR3 nucleotide sequence: TGTGCCAGCAGCAAAGCGAGGGGAACAGGGGGGAAGGATCAGCCCCAGCATTTT.

The chain is built from TRBV9 and TRBJ2-1; the match to TRBD2 covers 13 bases. Per germline, CDR1 SGDLS and CDR2 YYNGEE. This CDR3 contains 18 residues. With 0 bases clipped from V and 2 bases from J, the junction kept 5 bases outside the gene matches. CDR3 sequence (DNA): TGTGCCAGCAGCGTAGCGGTAGGACTAGCGGGAGCCTACAATGAGCAGTTCTTC. It is translated as CASSVAVGLAGAYNEQFF.